The 29 T cell receptor beta chains below all came from one sample that was sequenced in a study of cytomegalovirus exposure and HLA in healthy donors. PCR was performed using 60 Vbeta and 13 Jbeta primers. Some clones are missing from TCRdb's copy, which holds only in-frame ones; the method was immunoSEQ multiplex PCR. The data hold 50,000 to 75,000 clones, with over 70% observed a single time. Source material: PBMCs. These TCRs come from a woman aged 35 to 49 in good health and CMV-seronegative.

This rearrangement joins TRBV27 to TRBJ1-2; no clear D gene. V lost 7 bases and J lost 0, with 9 bases in between. Germline V gene lookup returns CDR1 MNHEY and CDR2 SMNVEV (reference sequence). The CDR3 contains 13 residues. In DNA, the CDR3 is TGTGCCAGCATGGGCAGGCCTAACTATGGCTACACCTTC. This gives the protein CASMGRPNYGYTF.

The V gene is TRBV7-2, the J gene TRBJ2-5, with D uncertain. CDR1 SGHTA and CDR2 FQGNSA come from the germline V gene. The CDR3 covers 14 residues. The V end lost 1 base, the J end lost 5 bases, and 11 bases lay between the germline ends. Here the CDR3 reads CASSLGYPGETQYF. Here the CDR3 DNA reads TGTGCCAGCAGCTTAGGCTACCCGGGTGAGACCCAGTACTTC.

This chain connects TRBV28 to TRBJ1-5; weak D call: TRBD1 (5 bases). The CDR3 spans 15 residues. Trimming stripped 5 bases from V and 2 bases from J, with 13 bases between. Germline values: CDR1 MDHEN, CDR2 SYDVKM. This chain's CDR3 is CASSGGGLGNQPQHF. The CDR3 DNA is TGTGCCAGCAGTGGGGGGGGTTTGGGCAATCAGCCCCAGCATTTT.

The chain links TRBV19 to TRBJ1-1; no definite D call. V lost 2 bases and J 4 bases, leaving 8 bases between the germline ends. Looked up from germline, CDR1 is LNHDA and CDR2 is SQIVND (reference sequence). The CDR3 covers 13 residues. The CDR3 region has the DNA TGTGCCAGTAGTATAAGGGAGCGCACTGAAGCTTTCTTT. This translates into CASSIRERTEAFF.

V usage is TRBV27 and J usage is TRBJ2-7; 7 bases are shared with TRBD1. Germline values: CDR1 MNHEY, CDR2 SMNVEV (reference sequence). Unmatched junction bases numbered 11, after V lost 0 bases and J lost 6 bases. The CDR3 contains 16 residues. CDR3 nucleotide sequence: TGTGCCAGCAGTTTATCGAGGAAAGGGGGCAGTTCCGAGCAGTACTTC. This gives the protein CASSLSRKGGSSEQYF.

The chain has TRBV5-4 and TRBJ2-7; D is unclear. Germline CDR1 reads SGHNT; CDR2 reads YYREEE (reference sequence). V lost 0 bases to trimming and J lost 2 bases, with 6 bases between them. CDR3 length: 13 residues. This CDR3 is CASSLDSTYEQYF. For the CDR3, the DNA is TGTGCCAGCAGCTTGGACAGTACCTACGAGCAGTACTTC.

The gene calls are TRBV2 and TRBJ1-1; D is unresolved. The CDR3 length is 15 residues. Trimming took 4 bases from V and 0 from J, leaving 12 bases between them. Germline CDR1 reads SNHLY; CDR2 reads FYNNEI. CDR3 loop: CASSGVTGVNTEAFF. The CDR3 DNA sequence: TGTGCCAGCAGTGGTGTCACCGGGGTGAACACTGAAGCTTTCTTT.

The chain uses TRBV18 and TRBJ2-1; TRBD2 might be the D (5 bases). The CDR3 runs to 15 residues. CDR1 is KGHSH, CDR2 LQKENI, per germline. V lost 6 bases, J lost 0 bases, and 12 bases lay in between. The CDR3 sequence: CASSQRLHSYNEQFF. The DNA of the CDR3 is TGTGCCAGCTCTCAGCGGCTTCACTCCTACAATGAGCAGTTCTTC. Full variable domain (rest looked up from reference TRBV18 and TRBJ2-1): NAGVMQNPRHLVRRRGQEARLRCSPMKGHSHVYWYRQLPEEGLKFMVYLQKENIIDESGMPKERFSAEFPKEGPSILRIQQVVRGDSAAYFCASSQRLHSYNEQFFGPGTRLTVL.

The J gene is TRBJ2-7, the V gene TRBV15; 13 bases agree with TRBD2. The CDR3 spans 15 residues. V was clipped by 5 bases and J by 3 bases; unmatched bases: 4. Germline values: CDR1 LNHNV, CDR2 YYDKDF (reference sequence). The CDR3 DNA reads as TGTGCCACCAGCGCCCGGACTAGCGGGAGCTACGAGCAGTACTTC. It specifies CATSARTSGSYEQYF.

The chain uses TRBV19 and TRBJ2-3, with D maybe TRBD1 (6 bases). The ends were cut back, 4 bases at V and 2 bases at J, with 16 bases in the middle. The germline CDR1 and CDR2 sequences are LNHDA and SQIVND (reference sequence). The CDR3 runs to 16 residues. Here the CDR3 DNA reads TGTGCCAGTAGTAAGGGGGACGCACGTTCCACAGATACGCAGTATTTT. Its protein product is CASSKGDARSTDTQYF.

This sequence joins TRBV6-5 and TRBJ2-3; TRBD2 might be the D (6 bases). Germline loops: CDR1 MNHEY, CDR2 SVGAGI. There are 15 residues in the CDR3. Between the trimmed V and J ends, which lost 4 bases and 3 bases, there was a span of 14 bases. Here the CDR3 reads CASSSGDLATDTQYF. The DNA of the CDR3 is TGTGCCAGCAGTTCGGGGGACTTAGCGACAGATACGCAGTATTTT.

The chain joins TRBV19 to TRBJ2-3; TRBD2 aligns across 13 bases. Germline assignment: CDR1 LNHDA and CDR2 SQIVND (reference sequence). This CDR3 contains 16 residues. Unmatched junction bases numbered 2, after V lost 4 bases and J lost 1 base. CDR3 loop: CASSRTSGSRTDTQYF. The DNA of the CDR3 is TGTGCCAGTAGTAGGACTAGCGGGAGTCGCACAGATACGCAGTATTTT.

This chain uses TRBV9 with TRBJ2-1, with 8 bases aligning to TRBD2. The J segment lost 7 bases and the V segment lost 4 bases, leaving 7 bases of the junction unmatched. CDR1 is SGDLS, CDR2 YYNGEE, per germline. The CDR3 sequence is 14 residues long. The CDR3 DNA reads as TGTGCCAGCAGCCCAGCGGGAGCGGGGAATGAGCAGTTCTTC. Protein sequence: CASSPAGAGNEQFF.

The chain has TRBV5-1 and TRBJ2-4; 7 bases are a match to TRBD2. Per the germline V gene, CDR1 is SGHRS and CDR2 is YFSETQ. V lost 3 bases and J lost 8; bases outside the gene matches: 8. The CDR3 is 14 residues long. Here the CDR3 DNA reads TGCGCCAGCAGCTACGGGACTAATGGATACATTCAGTACTTC. Translating it yields CASSYGTNGYIQYF.

By proportion, this clone is large (0.1 to 1%). The chain uses TRBV19 and TRBJ1-2; D not certain. In germline, CDR1 is LNHDA, CDR2 SQIVND (reference sequence). The CDR3 extends over 13 amino acids. V was cut by 1 base and J by 6 bases, with 9 bases left in between. The DNA of the CDR3 is TGTGCCAGTAGTATAGGCAGGACTGATGGCTACACCTTC. It codes for CASSIGRTDGYTF.

The chain is built from TRBV18 and TRBJ1-1; D ambiguous. The germline gives CDR1 KGHSH, CDR2 LQKENI. Trimming took off 5 bases at V and 6 bases at J, with 13 bases between the two ends. The CDR3 is 13 residues long. CDR3 sequence reads: CASSSDWIAEAFF. The CDR3, as DNA: TGTGCCAGCTCATCGGACTGGATCGCTGAAGCTTTCTTT.

In this sample, this clone turned up once. This sequence joins TRBV5-1 and TRBJ1-4; D may be TRBD1 (5 bases). The germline V gene encodes CDR1 SGHRS and CDR2 YFSETQ. Trimming took off 2 bases at V and 0 bases at J, with 11 bases between the two ends. The length of the CDR3 is 16 residues. CDR3 nucleotides: TGCGCCAGCAGCTTCAGGGAGGGCACAACTAATGAAAAACTGTTTTTT. Protein sequence: CASSFREGTTNEKLFF.

The CDR3 nucleotides are TGTGCCACCAGCAGAGATCTAGGGCTAGCGGCGAACACCGGGGAGCTGTTTTTT. Its protein product is CATSRDLGLAANTGELFF. The chain joins TRBV15 to TRBJ2-2; 7 bases are shared with TRBD2. J gave up 0 bases and V 0 bases, and 7 bases lay outside the gene matches. CDR1 is LNHNV and CDR2 is YYDKDF in the germline V gene (reference sequence). The CDR3 sequence is 18 residues long.

The chain employs TRBV28 and TRBJ2-7; TRBD1 is a possible D gene (5 bases). The CDR3 has 13 residues. Trimming cost V 5 bases and J 7 bases, with 15 bases left between them. The germline V gene encodes CDR1 MDHEN and CDR2 SYDVKM. The CDR3 nucleotides are TGTGCCAGCAGTAGAGACAGCCTAGTAGAGCAGTACTTC. Translating gives CASSRDSLVEQYF.

The chain employs TRBV7-9 and TRBJ2-5; TRBD2 might be the D (6 bases). Germline assignment: CDR1 SEHNR and CDR2 FQNEAQ (reference sequence). The CDR3 consists of 13 residues. The V and J ends lost 5 bases and 5 bases respectively, with 12 bases between them. The CDR3: CASSTGTWETQYF. CDR3 coding DNA: TGTGCCAGCAGCACCGGGACTTGGGAGACCCAGTACTTC.

This clone was counted between two and nine times. This chain joins TRBV6-1 and TRBJ1-4, with D possibly matching TRBD1 (5 bases). Germline V CDR1 and CDR2: MNHNS, SASEGT. This CDR3 region has 13 residues. V shed 6 bases and J shed 10 bases, with 15 bases lying between them. CDR3 region: CASSPDSDGKLFF. CDR3 in DNA: TGTGCCAGCAGCCCCGACAGCGACGGAAAACTGTTTTTT.

This clone was observed a single time. The chain links TRBV7-9 to TRBJ1-4; D not certain. The V and J ends lost 2 bases and 0 bases respectively, with 13 bases between them. In germline, CDR1 is SEHNR, CDR2 FQNEAQ (reference sequence). The CDR3 is 17 amino acids. CDR3 DNA sequence: TGTGCCAGCAGCTTATCTATGTGGGGAGCAACTAATGAAAAACTGTTTTTT. Encoded protein: CASSLSMWGATNEKLFF.

This clone was detected only once. The rearrangement uses TRBV5-1 and TRBJ1-1, with D possibly matching TRBD1 (6 bases). Germline V gene sequence: CDR1 SGHRS, CDR2 YFSETQ. V lost 4 bases, J lost 2 bases, and 15 bases lay in between. The CDR3 runs to 15 residues. This CDR3 reads CASSKGQFGNTEAFF. Here the CDR3 DNA reads TGCGCCAGCAGCAAAGGACAGTTCGGAAACACTGAAGCTTTCTTT.

This sequence joins TRBV28 and TRBJ1-5; D call uncertain. V lost 10 bases and J 3 bases, leaving 22 bases between the germline ends. CDR1 MDHEN and CDR2 SYDVKM come from the germline V gene. The CDR3 totals 16 residues. The CDR3 reads CATRANWGGLNQPQHF. Here the CDR3 DNA reads TGTGCCACCAGAGCGAATTGGGGAGGGCTCAATCAGCCCCAGCATTTT.

The CDR3: CASTPGGTHTYEQYF. CDR3 DNA: TGTGCCAGCACCCCGGGTGGGACACACACCTACGAGCAGTACTTC. This rearrangement joins TRBV6-5 to TRBJ2-7; D perhaps matches TRBD1 (6 bases). Germline CDR1 is MNHEY and CDR2 is SVGAGI. V shed 7 bases and J shed 2 bases, with 18 bases lying between them. The length of the CDR3 is 15 residues.

This clone appeared once. The chain combines TRBV6-5 with TRBJ2-5; D is perhaps TRBD2 (6 bases). Trimming removed 3 bases from V and 6 bases from J, with 14 bases in between. Germline CDR1 and CDR2: MNHEY and SVGAGI. This CDR3 has 14 amino acids. The CDR3 here is CASSYTGRTKTQYF. The CDR3 DNA follows: TGTGCCAGCAGTTATACGGGACGGACTAAGACCCAGTACTTC.

The rearrangement joins TRBV5-4 to TRBJ2-1; no firm D call. V lost 4 bases to trimming and J lost 0 bases, with 11 bases between them. The CDR3 contains 15 residues. The germline CDR1 and CDR2 sequences are SGHNT and YYREEE (reference sequence). The CDR3 loop is CASSRESGSYNEQFF. The CDR3, as DNA: TGTGCCAGCAGCCGAGAGTCTGGCTCCTACAATGAGCAGTTCTTC.

The chain joins TRBV6-1 to TRBJ1-4; 8 bases are shared with TRBD1. After removal of 6 bases from V and 8 bases from J, the junction contained 11 bases not matched to a gene. Germline-derived CDR1 and CDR2 are MNHNS and SASEGT. CDR3 length equals 15 residues. The CDR3 loop reads CASRIQDRVGEKLFF. CDR3 nucleotide sequence: TGTGCCAGCAGGATCCAGGACAGGGTTGGGGAAAAACTGTTTTTT.

The rearrangement joins TRBV4-2 to TRBJ1-2; D is possibly TRBD1 (6 bases). This CDR3 is built from 15 residues. Trimming pared 0 bases from V and 8 bases from J, leaving 16 bases between. Germline V gene sequence: CDR1 LGHNA, CDR2 YNFKEQ. The CDR3, as DNA: TGTGCCAGCAGCCAAGATTTCTCCGGGGGGCTCGGCTACACCTTC. The encoded protein is CASSQDFSGGLGYTF.